This T cell receptor beta chain was captured in a study of PD-1 blockade in classical Hodgkin lymphoma. CDR1 and CDR2 (germline): MNHNS, SASEGT. This CDR3 contains 14 residues. Trimming pared 6 bases from V and 0 bases from J, leaving 6 bases between. The data were produced by immunoSEQ multiplex PCR, yet TCRdb's version contains in-frame clones alone and is incomplete. The data contain around 17,000 clones, around 85% of them singletons. Brentuximab vedotin exposure varied, and every patient relapsed after autologous stem cell transplantation. Magnetic negative selection purified CD4+ T cells from thawed PBMCs.

The receptor's source is a human donor with classical Hodgkin lymphoma. Sequenced here: CD4+ T cells from blood, sampled at baseline. This chain uses TRBV6-1 with TRBJ2-6; D remains unclear. CDR3 bases: TGTGCCAGCAGCCACAACTCTGGGGCCAACGTCCTGACTTTC. Protein product: CASSHNSGANVLTF.